Shown below are 2 T cell receptor beta chains from a single sample sequenced in a study of blood T cell repertoires in COVID-19 (dated by TCRdb to the early 2020s). Library construction relied on the immunoSEQ multiplex PCR assay. As stored in TCRdb, this immuneACCESS dataset retains in-frame rearrangements with V and J assigned. A fraction of the clones does not appear; measured against another copy, unresolved V genes explain less than half of the discrepancy, and the remainder lacks a known reason. In this sample the table shows about 110,000 clones, roughly 88% of which occur a single time. In total, the top ten clones hold 0.83% of the sample. Sequencing input: peripheral blood. Receptor source: a woman between 70 and 85 years old with acute or convalescent COVID-19.

This chain uses TRBV6-5 with TRBJ1-5; no reliable D call. V was trimmed by 11 bases and J by 6 bases, leaving 8 bases between them. The CDR3 is made up of 10 amino acids. Germline CDR1 MNHEY, CDR2 SVGAGI. CDR3 nucleotide sequence: TGTGCCCTCGGGAGTCAGCCCCAGCATTTT. This codes for CALGSQPQHF.

This chain connects TRBV6-5 to TRBJ1-1, with TRBD1 identical over 8 bases. Germline values: CDR1 MNHEY, CDR2 SVGAGI. The length of the CDR3 is 14 residues. J was trimmed by 5 bases and V by 6 bases; bases with no gene match: 8. CDR3: CASRLTGARTEAFF. In nucleotides, the CDR3 is TGTGCCAGCAGGTTGACAGGGGCGAGAACTGAAGCTTTCTTT.